The clone carrying this TCR beta chain was found once. The antigen is not known. Relapse after autologous stem cell transplantation occurred in every patient, and brentuximab vedotin exposure varied. The record originates from a study of PD-1 blockade in classical Hodgkin lymphoma. Whole-study results and caveats: In newly diagnosed patients, baseline TCR diversity was reportedly below that of healthy donors. CD4+ but not CD8+ TCR diversity rose significantly by C4D1.

CDR3 length equals 12 residues. Germline CDR1 reads MNHNS; CDR2 reads SASEGT. The V segment lost 5 bases and the J segment 7 bases; nucleotides outside the gene matches: 2. The data were produced by immunoSEQ multiplex PCR, yet TCRdb's version contains in-frame clones alone and is incomplete. The table shows about 110,000 clones, with 80% to 90% occurring only once. This chain uses TRBV6-1 with TRBJ2-1; 7 bases match TRBD1. The sequence derives from a human donor with classical Hodgkin lymphoma. The sample here was peripheral blood mononuclear cells (PBMCs), taken before the second cycle of nivolumab. CDR3 amino acids: CASSQQGNEQFF. DNA of the CDR3: TGTGCCAGCAGTCAACAGGGGAATGAGCAGTTCTTC.